One TCR beta chain is described in this entry. Its antigen remains unidentified. Different DNA sequences within this sample yield the same CDR3. This record comes from a study of shared clonotypes between healthy human individuals. The study, taken as a whole, reports: Exclusively blood specimens were collected; tissue repertoires likely differ.

Every immunoSEQ plate was one replicate of a subset's evenly spread DNA. Per the original methods: In the immunoSEQ data, sequences were junction-only and lacked quality scores, so filtering differed. Here immunoSEQ multiplex PCR was the method, and the copy in TCRdb shows in-frame clones only, minus some. The V and J calls and the clone size are those of that table, but D and trimming were determined from the DNA. The table has hundreds of thousands of clones, about three quarters seen once. The CDR3 runs 13 residues. Trimming took 4 bases from V and 2 from J, leaving 9 bases between them. Germline loops: CDR1 SGHNT, CDR2 YYREEE (reference sequence). Only Caucasian adults living in Nashville, Tennessee made up the donor group.

Material: memory CD4+ T cells sorted from blood. Described subset: CD45RA-negative fraction. This receptor was obtained from a woman under 40 in good health. V gene TRBV5-4 combines with J gene TRBJ1-2; TRBD1 is a possible D gene (6 bases). CDR3 bases: TGTGCCAGCAGCGGGGACACCAACTATGGCTACACCTTC. Translating it yields CASSGDTNYGYTF.